Presented here are 32 T cell receptor beta chains from one specimen sequenced in a study of blood T cell repertoires in COVID-19. Some clones are missing from TCRdb's copy, which holds only in-frame ones; the method was immunoSEQ multiplex PCR. Of about 360,000 clones listed, around four fifths are singletons. Sequencing input: peripheral blood. These receptors all stem from a young man with active or convalescent COVID-19.

The chain carries TRBV11-2 and TRBJ2-7, with D unclear. V lost 4 bases and J lost 3, with 16 bases in between. Germline CDR1 and CDR2: SGHAT and FQNNGV. The CDR3 length is 15 residues. The CDR3 coding sequence is TGTGCCAGCAGCTCCCCCCTCGTCACAAACTACGAGCAGTACTTC. Translated, it gives CASSSPLVTNYEQYF.

The chain joins TRBV28 to TRBJ1-2; a possible D gene is TRBD1 (6 bases). The CDR3 contains 17 residues. Germline V gives CDR1 MDHEN, CDR2 SYDVKM. V shed 6 bases and J shed 4 bases, with 24 bases lying between them. This CDR3 is CASRLSLKTGLAYGYTF. The CDR3 coding sequence is TGTGCCAGCAGGCTATCCTTAAAAACAGGGTTGGCCTATGGCTACACCTTC.

This chain links TRBV20-1 with TRBJ2-7; 9 positions agree with TRBD1. Germline values: CDR1 DFQATT, CDR2 SNEGSKA (reference sequence). The CDR3 is 9 amino acids. Here the CDR3 DNA reads TGCAACTCAGCGGGACAGGGGTACTTC. Amino acid sequence: CNSAGQGYF.

This clone showed up just a few times. V gene TRBV11-3 combines with J gene TRBJ2-1, with D uncertain. The CDR3 is 14 amino acids. Per the germline V gene, CDR1 is SGHNT and CDR2 is YENEEA. V lost 6 bases to trimming and J lost 0 bases, with 9 bases between them. The CDR3, as DNA: TGTGCCAGCAGTCGAGGCAGCTCCTACAATGAGCAGTTCTTC. It is translated as CASSRGSSYNEQFF.

The rearrangement links TRBV5-1 to TRBJ2-1; D may be TRBD2 (5 bases). The CDR3 sequence is 14 residues long. The V end was cut by 2 bases, the J end by 1 base, with 7 bases between. CDR1 is SGHRS and CDR2 is YFSETQ in the germline V gene. The DNA of the CDR3 is TGCGCCAGCAGCTTCGGGGTTTCCTACAATGAGCAGTTCTTC. Translation gives CASSFGVSYNEQFF. Variable domain in full (rest from reference TRBV5-1 and TRBJ2-1): KAGVTQTPRYLIKTRGQQVTLSCSPISGHRSVSWYQQTPGQGLQFLFEYFSETQRNKGNFPGRFSGRQFSNSRSEMNVSTLELGDSALYLCASSFGVSYNEQFFGPGTRLTVL.

The chain employs TRBV6-6 and TRBJ1-4, with a weak D call TRBD1 (6 bases). Per germline, CDR1 MNHNY and CDR2 SVGAGI (reference sequence). The CDR3 is made up of 14 amino acids. V lost 1 base to trimming and J lost 8 bases, with 11 bases between them. The CDR3 DNA sequence: TGTGCCAGCAGTTACTTACAGGGTGGGGAAAAACTGTTTTTT. This encodes CASSYLQGGEKLFF.

This clone is a singleton in its sample. The chain recombines TRBV2 with TRBJ1-5; D is undetermined. CDR1 and CDR2 from the germline V gene are SNHLY and FYNNEI. Trimming pared 2 bases from V and 3 bases from J, leaving 11 bases between. CDR3 size: 15 residues. The CDR3: CASSESPQINQPQHF. As DNA, the CDR3 is TGTGCCAGCAGTGAATCCCCACAGATCAATCAGCCCCAGCATTTT.

The rearrangement links TRBV5-6 to TRBJ2-5; TRBD1 is a possible D gene (6 bases). The CDR3 totals 15 residues. Trimming pared 4 bases from V and 4 bases from J, leaving 17 bases between. CDR1 SGHDT and CDR2 YYEEEE come from the germline V gene. CDR3 sequence (DNA): TGTGCCAGCAGCACCCCGTGGGGGCAGCCAGAGACCCAGTACTTC. Its translation: CASSTPWGQPETQYF.

The chain is built from TRBV30 and TRBJ2-7, with D possibly matching TRBD2 (5 bases). CDR1 is GTSNPN and CDR2 is SVGIG in the germline V gene (reference sequence). The V gene lost 4 bases and the J gene lost 2 bases, with 21 bases spanning the gap. The CDR3 has 16 residues. In DNA, the CDR3 is TGTGCCTGGACAAACTCATGGAGGAGTCACCCCTACGAGCAGTACTTC. This sequence encodes CAWTNSWRSHPYEQYF.

The gene calls are TRBV27 and TRBJ2-1, with 11 bases lining up with TRBD2. Germline assignment: CDR1 MNHEY and CDR2 SMNVEV (reference sequence). The CDR3 consists of 14 residues. Losses at the gene ends were 6 bases for V and 8 bases for J; bases not matched to a gene: 6. The CDR3 protein is CASRRLAGSHEQFF. The CDR3 bases are TGTGCCAGCAGACGACTAGCGGGGTCCCATGAGCAGTTCTTC.

The chain employs TRBV7-9 and TRBJ2-7, with D uncertain. Germline V gene sequence: CDR1 SEHNR, CDR2 FQNEAQ (reference sequence). This CDR3 spans 12 amino acids. V lost 5 bases and J lost 5, with 10 bases in between. CDR3 in amino acids: CASSPRSDEQYF. CDR3 DNA: TGTGCCAGCAGCCCAAGGAGCGACGAGCAGTACTTC.

This rearrangement joins TRBV7-2 to TRBJ2-1; D perhaps matches TRBD2 (6 bases). The CDR3 contains 16 residues. The V and J ends lost 0 bases and 0 bases respectively, with 9 bases between them. The germline CDR1 and CDR2 sequences are SGHTA and FQGNSA. The chain's CDR3 is CASSLAGTPSYNEQFF. CDR3 in DNA: TGTGCCAGCAGCTTAGCTGGGACTCCCTCCTACAATGAGCAGTTCTTC.

This clone was seen only once. This rearrangement joins TRBV10-3 to TRBJ1-2, with 10 bases aligning to TRBD1. This CDR3 comprises 16 residues. Per the germline V gene, CDR1 is ENHRY and CDR2 is SYGVKD. V lost 2 bases, J lost 0 bases, and 3 bases stayed unmatched. The CDR3 sequence: CAISEGTGASNYGYTF. The DNA of the CDR3 is TGTGCCATCAGTGAGGGGACAGGGGCCTCTAACTATGGCTACACCTTC.

The chain combines TRBV11-2 with TRBJ2-7; D is perhaps TRBD2 (6 bases). The CDR3 consists of 15 residues. Trimming stripped 5 bases from V and 3 bases from J, with 17 bases between. CDR1 SGHAT and CDR2 FQNNGV come from the germline V gene. The CDR3 sequence: CASSRSYSGNYEQYF. The CDR3 DNA reads as TGTGCCAGCAGCCGTTCTTATAGCGGTAACTACGAGCAGTACTTC.

The count of this clone is one. The gene calls are TRBV19 and TRBJ2-2; the D gene is possibly TRBD1 (7 bases). This CDR3 is built from 16 residues. Germline V gene lookup returns CDR1 LNHDA and CDR2 SQIVND (reference sequence). Trimming left V 10 bases short and J 0 bases short, with 18 bases between. Here the CDR3 reads CATRSRGDTNTGELFF. CDR3 nucleotide sequence: TGTGCCACCCGTTCCAGGGGGGATACGAACACCGGGGAGCTGTTTTTT.

The chain carries TRBV7-2 and TRBJ1-6, with D unresolved. CDR1 is SGHTA and CDR2 is FQGNSA in the germline V gene. The CDR3 has 16 residues. V lost 4 bases, J lost 2 bases, and 12 bases lay in between. The CDR3 DNA is TGTGCCAGCAGCTCGTCGGGAGGGCCCTATAATTCACCCCTCCACTTT. Its translation is CASSSSGGPYNSPLHF.

J is TRBJ2-5 and V is TRBV27; TRBD2 matches 7 bases. Trimming at V came to 3 bases and at J to 1 base, leaving 5 bases not matched to a gene. The CDR3 has 15 amino acids. Per the germline V gene, CDR1 is MNHEY and CDR2 is SMNVEV (reference sequence). CDR3 sequence reads: CASSLGLTSQETQYF. For the CDR3, the DNA is TGTGCCAGCAGTTTGGGACTAACTTCCCAAGAGACCCAGTACTTC.

Here the CDR3 reads CASSPTSGVGYTQYF. The CDR3 DNA is TGTGCCAGCAGCCCTACTAGCGGGGTAGGTTATACGCAGTATTTT. The V and J genes are TRBV9 and TRBJ2-3, with 10 bases matching TRBD2. Trimming took 4 bases from V and 7 from J; bases not matched to a gene: 9. From germline, CDR1 is SGDLS and CDR2 YYNGEE. CDR3 length equals 15 residues.

V usage is TRBV30 and J usage is TRBJ2-7; D possibly corresponds to TRBD2 (6 bases). This CDR3 contains 12 residues. Trimming stripped 2 bases from V and 2 bases from J, with 7 bases between. The V gene's germline CDR1 is GTSNPN and CDR2 SVGIG (reference sequence). The CDR3 loop is CAWSWGAYEQYF. The DNA for the CDR3 is TGTGCCTGGAGTTGGGGGGCCTACGAGCAGTACTTC.

The chain combines TRBV5-1 with TRBJ1-5; weak D call: TRBD1 (5 bases). V lost 1 base and J 9 bases, leaving 11 bases between the germline ends. Germline V gives CDR1 SGHRS, CDR2 YFSETQ. The CDR3 is 13 amino acids. The CDR3 reads CASSLTRQGPQHF. The CDR3 DNA sequence: TGCGCCAGCAGCTTGACTCGCCAGGGGCCCCAGCATTTT.

The rearrangement links TRBV4-2 to TRBJ2-7; D unresolved. Germline-derived CDR1 and CDR2 are LGHNA and YNFKEQ. Trimming shortened V by 1 base and J by 6 bases, and 7 bases separated the two germline ends. The CDR3 consists of 12 residues. CDR3 sequence reads: CASSQVGAEQYF. DNA of the CDR3: TGTGCCAGCAGCCAAGTCGGTGCCGAGCAGTACTTC.

The CDR3 loop is CASRLETAMNTEAFF. The CDR3 DNA reads TGTGCCAGCAGGCTAGAGACAGCCATGAACACTGAAGCTTTCTTT. This chain links TRBV7-9 with TRBJ1-1, with D maybe TRBD1 (5 bases). The V and J ends lost 6 bases and 0 bases respectively, with 14 bases between them. The length of the CDR3 is 15 residues. From germline, CDR1 is SEHNR and CDR2 FQNEAQ (reference sequence).

Here the CDR3 DNA reads TGTGCCAGCACCCTCCAGGGTTTCGATAACGAGCAGTACTTC. Protein: CASTLQGFDNEQYF. The chain combines TRBV11-1 with TRBJ2-7; a possible D gene is TRBD1 (5 bases). Per germline, CDR1 SGHAT and CDR2 FQDESV (reference sequence). This CDR3 spans 14 amino acids. The V gene lost 7 bases and the J gene lost 5 bases, with 18 bases spanning the gap.

The table lists this clone with a count of one. This rearrangement joins TRBV4-1 to TRBJ1-2; maybe TRBD1 (6 bases). V lost 3 bases to trimming and J lost 4 bases, with 12 bases between them. Germline V gene sequence: CDR1 MGHRA, CDR2 YSYEKL. The CDR3 is 14 residues long. For the CDR3, the DNA is TGCGCCAGCAGCCACTTACAGGGTGGCTATGGCTACACCTTC. It codes for CASSHLQGGYGYTF.

The chain employs TRBV29-1 and TRBJ1-1; D might be TRBD1 (6 bases). The CDR3 totals 13 residues. The germline V gene encodes CDR1 SQVTM and CDR2 ANQGSEA. V lost 0 bases and J lost 1, with 6 bases in between. CDR3 coding DNA: TGCAGCGTTGAAGAACAGGGGAACACTGAAGCTTTCTTT. It specifies CSVEEQGNTEAFF.

The chain recombines TRBV28 with TRBJ1-2, with D maybe TRBD1 (6 bases). V gave up 5 bases and J gave up 3 bases, with 16 bases separating them. Germline CDR1 and CDR2: MDHEN and SYDVKM. The CDR3 covers 15 residues. The CDR3 DNA reads as TGTGCCAGCAGTCGAGGGACAAATCCGCACTATGGCTACACCTTC. As protein: CASSRGTNPHYGYTF.

The J gene is TRBJ2-7, the V gene TRBV3-1 (or the pseudogene TRBV3-2); TRBD2 matches 10 bases. This CDR3 has 15 amino acids. V trimming: 4 bases; J trimming: 0 bases; junction bases outside the gene matches: 3. Per the germline V gene, CDR1 is LGHDT and CDR2 is YNNKEL (reference sequence). The CDR3 DNA reads TGTGCCAGCAGCCTAGCGGGGGGCAGCTCCTACGAGCAGTACTTC. Protein sequence: CASSLAGGSSYEQYF.

The chain has TRBV29-1 and TRBJ1-4, with D uncertain. The V gene lost 3 bases and the J gene lost 8 bases, with 13 bases spanning the gap. The CDR3 runs to 13 residues. The germline gives CDR1 SQVTM, CDR2 ANQGSEA. This CDR3 is CSVEIGPEEKLFF. CDR3 bases: TGCAGCGTTGAGATAGGTCCGGAGGAAAAACTGTTTTTT. The full variable domain, completed using reference TRBV29-1 and TRBJ1-4, is SAVISQKPSRDICQRGTSLTIQCQVDSQVTMMFWYRQQPGQSLTLIATANQGSEATYESGFVIDKFPISRPNLTFSTLTVSNMSPEDSSIYLCSVEIGPEEKLFFGSGTQLSVL.

The V and J genes are TRBV7-6 and TRBJ1-5; D call uncertain. The CDR3 is 16 residues long. V lost 2 bases and J 4 bases, leaving 15 bases between the germline ends. Germline CDR1 SGHVS, CDR2 FNYEAQ. This chain's CDR3 is CASSLSPGVGNQPQHF. CDR3 bases: TGTGCCAGCAGCTTAAGTCCGGGAGTGGGGAATCAGCCCCAGCATTTT.

This clone was observed a single time. The chain employs TRBV14 and TRBJ2-2, with 8 bases matching TRBD2. J lost 4 bases, V lost 2 bases, and 6 bases had no gene match. This CDR3 is 16 amino acids long. The germline V gene encodes CDR1 SGHDN and CDR2 FVKESK. The CDR3 region is CASSQPSGPFTGELFF. DNA for the CDR3: TGTGCCAGCAGCCAACCTAGCGGGCCATTCACCGGGGAGCTGTTTTTT. The full variable domain, in which reference TRBV14 and TRBJ2-2 provide the parts outside the CDR3, is EAGVTQFPSHSVIEKGQTVTLRCDPISGHDNLYWYRRVMGKEIKFLLHFVKESKQDESGMPNNRFLAERTGGTYSTLKVQPAELEDSGVYFCASSQPSGPFTGELFFGEGSRLTVL.

V usage is TRBV9 and J usage is TRBJ2-7; D is unclear. Germline CDR1 SGDLS, CDR2 YYNGEE. This CDR3 contains 15 residues. Deletions cut 0 bases from V and 2 bases from J, with 12 bases between. The chain's CDR3 is CASSVGPLRAYEQYF. The DNA for the CDR3 is TGTGCCAGCAGCGTAGGCCCCCTTCGGGCCTACGAGCAGTACTTC.

V gene TRBV9 combines with J gene TRBJ2-2; TRBD2 might be the D (6 bases). There are 15 residues in the CDR3. The germline V gene encodes CDR1 SGDLS and CDR2 YYNGEE. The V gene lost 3 bases and the J gene lost 2 bases, with 11 bases spanning the gap. CDR3 coding DNA: TGTGCCAGCAGCGCCGGGAGATATAACACCGGGGAGCTGTTTTTT. Its translation: CASSAGRYNTGELFF. Drawing the rest from reference TRBV9 and TRBJ2-2, the complete variable domain is DSGVTQTPKHLITATGQRVTLRCSPRSGDLSVYWYQQSLDQGLQFLIQYYNGEERAKGNILERFSAQQFPDLHSELNLSSLELGDSALYFCASSAGRYNTGELFFGEGSRLTVL.